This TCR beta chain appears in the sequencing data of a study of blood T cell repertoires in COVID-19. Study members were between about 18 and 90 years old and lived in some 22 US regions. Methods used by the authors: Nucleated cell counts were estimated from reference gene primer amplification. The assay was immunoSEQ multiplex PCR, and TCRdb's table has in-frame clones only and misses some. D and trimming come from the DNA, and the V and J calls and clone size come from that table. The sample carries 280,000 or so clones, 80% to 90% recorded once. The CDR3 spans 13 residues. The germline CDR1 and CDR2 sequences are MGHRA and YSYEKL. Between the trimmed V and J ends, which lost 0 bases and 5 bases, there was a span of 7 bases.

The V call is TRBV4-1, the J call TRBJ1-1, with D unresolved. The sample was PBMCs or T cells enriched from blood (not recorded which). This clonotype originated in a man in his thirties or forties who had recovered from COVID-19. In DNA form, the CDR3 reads TGCGCCAGCAGCCAAGACGGAGGGACTGAAGCTTTCTTT. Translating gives CASSQDGGTEAFF.